This T cell receptor beta chain was captured in a study of blood T cell repertoires in COVID-19. The method was immunoSEQ multiplex PCR; TCRdb's version includes in-frame clones alone and lacks a portion of them. The sample shows 250,000 or so clones, roughly 90% of them seen only once. The CDR3 is 16 amino acids. The germline V and J ends were trimmed by 5 bases and 6 bases, with 20 bases remaining between them. Germline-derived CDR1 and CDR2 are SGHNT and YENEEA. The chain couples TRBV11-3 to TRBJ2-1; D possibly corresponds to TRBD1 (6 bases). The TCR was taken from a man between 40 and 49 years old who had been exposed to COVID-19. Specimen: PBMCs or T cells enriched from blood (not recorded which). CDR3 sequence reads: CASSPGTRITRNEQFF. CDR3 in DNA: TGTGCCAGCAGCCCAGGGACACGTATTACCCGCAATGAGCAGTTCTTC.